The 9 T cell receptor beta chains below come from one sample, sequenced in a study of Graves' ophthalmopathy and Graves' hyperthyroidism. From RNA, the CDR3 regions of TCR beta chains were amplified and sequenced. After a first-round RT-PCR with HTBI primers, a second-round multiplex PCR was run. One entry per CDR3 protein, called by TCRdb with MiXCR from the multiplex PCR reads. The sample lists approximately 1.2 million distinct CDR3 sequences; less than 45% were seen once. Input material: peripheral blood or thyroid tissue (not recorded which). These receptors all come from an adult man with Graves' hyperthyroidism.

The rearrangement joins TRBV10-3 to TRBJ2-2; D is undetermined. CDR3 size: 15 residues. V gave up 10 bases and J gave up 3 bases, with 18 bases separating them. CDR1 and CDR2 from the germline V gene are ENHRY and SYGVKD. DNA of the CDR3: TGTGCCAGCAGCCCTCCAGATTCATACACCGGGGAGCTGTTTTTT. Amino acid sequence: CASSPPDSYTGELFF.

This clonotype was counted many times. This chain connects TRBV6-5 to TRBJ1-2, with a tentative D call TRBD1 (5 bases). This CDR3 comprises 15 residues. V was clipped by 5 bases and J by 0 bases, with 13 bases between them. Germline assignment: CDR1 MNHEY and CDR2 SVGAGI. The chain's CDR3 is CASSGRGRSNYGYTF. CDR3 nucleotide sequence: TGTGCCAGCAGTGGCCGGGGCAGATCTAACTATGGCTACACCTTC.

This clonotype was recorded a few times. This chain links TRBV28 with TRBJ1-1; the match to TRBD1 covers 11 bases. The CDR3 runs to 12 residues. The germline V gene encodes CDR1 MDHEN and CDR2 SYDVKM. Written as DNA, the CDR3 is TGTGCAGGACAGGGGGCGCGGACTGAAGCTTTCTTT. This sequence encodes CAGQGARTEAFF.

The V gene is TRBV19, the J gene TRBJ2-7; D is perhaps TRBD2 (7 bases). Germline V lookup: CDR1 LNHDA, CDR2 SQIVND (reference sequence). The V end lost 3 bases, the J end lost 2 bases, and 11 bases lay between the germline ends. This CDR3 region has 14 residues. The CDR3 bases are TGTGCCAGTAGTATGGGGGGGGCCCCCTACGAGCAGTACTTC. Encoded protein: CASSMGGAPYEQYF.

This clonotype was seen only a few times. The junction does not match germline at one end; this may be a read error. J is TRBJ2-7 and V is TRBV10-3; either TRBD1 or TRBD2 may fit D (5 bases each). This CDR3 comprises 15 residues. CDR1 ENHRY and CDR2 SYGVKD come from the germline V gene. For the CDR3, the DNA is TGTGCCAGCAGTTACGGGGCCAGGGCGACCTACGAGCAGTACTTC. Its protein is CASSYGARATYEQYF.

The chain employs TRBV7-9 and TRBJ1-1; TRBD1 matches at 7 bases. Looked up from germline, CDR1 is SEHNR and CDR2 is FQNEAQ (reference sequence). V was pared by 3 bases and J by 3 bases, with 10 bases of the junction left unmatched. This CDR3 has 16 residues. This CDR3 reads CASSLGQRSMYTEAFF. The DNA for the CDR3 is TGTGCCAGCAGCTTGGGACAGCGAAGCATGTACACTGAAGCTTTCTTT.

Turning to this clonotype: Mismatch with germline at one junction end may stem from a read error. The chain uses TRBV25-1 and TRBJ1-2; maybe TRBD1 (6 bases). The CDR3 runs to 14 residues. CDR1 is MGHDK, CDR2 SYGVNS, per germline. The CDR3, as DNA: TGTGCCAGCAGTTACGGGGGCAGTAACTATGACTACACCTTC. As protein: CASSYGGSNYDYTF.

In this sample, this clonotype turned up many times. The chain couples TRBV29-1 to TRBJ1-1, with TRBD1 matching 7 bases. The ends lost 4 bases at V and 11 bases at J; junction bases unmatched: 13. CDR1 and CDR2 (germline): SQVTM, ANQGSEA. This CDR3 region has 13 residues. The CDR3: CSVVSRGSKGAFF. The CDR3 bases are TGCAGCGTTGTTTCCAGGGGGTCAAAGGGGGCTTTCTTT.

This clonotype was seen repeatedly, ten times or more. This chain links TRBV20-1 with TRBJ2-5; a weak D match, TRBD1 (5 bases). V was cut by 5 bases and J by 7 bases, with 20 bases left in between. The CDR3 sequence is 14 residues long. The germline gives CDR1 DFQATT, CDR2 SNEGSKA (reference sequence). This chain's CDR3 is CSAVDQGVIWTQYF. CDR3 nucleotides: TGCAGTGCTGTCGACCAGGGCGTGATTTGGACCCAGTACTTC.